This T cell receptor beta chain appears in the sequencing data of a study of graft-versus-host responses after intestinal transplantation. About the study: After anti-thymocyte globulin induction, recipients took tacrolimus and steroids for approximately three years. Study results and limitations: The marrow of recipients harbored GvH clones, and ileum or blood showed some of them first. Declines in HvG clones occurring early post-transplant were associated with peak circulating GvH clone levels. Across patients carrying graft-donor T cell macrochimerism, allografts held high graft-versus-host to host-versus-graft clonal ratios.

The data were produced by immunoSEQ multiplex PCR, yet TCRdb's version contains in-frame clones alone and is incomplete. The data show approximately 120,000 clones, more than 80% seen once. Worth noting for this clone: No antigen is known for it.

The material sequenced was unstimulated CD4+ T cells sorted from spleen or lymph node cells, taken before intestinal transplant. This sequence was found in a human donor who received an intestinal transplant.

The CDR3 DNA follows: TGTGCCAGCAGCTCCAGACAGAATTCACCCCTCCACTTT. Amino acid sequence: CASSSRQNSPLHF. V usage is TRBV9 and J usage is TRBJ1-6, with D tentatively TRBD1 (5 bases). Germline-derived CDR1 and CDR2 are SGDLS and YYNGEE. V was pared by 4 bases and J by 7 bases, with 9 bases between. CDR3 length: 13 residues.